The 15 T cell receptor beta chains in this list originate from one sample, sequenced in a study of blood T cells in healthy people across ages. It was with a sample-barcoded 5' primer and a J-beta primer mix that a second PCR of roughly 7 to 12 cycles was run. TCRdb ran MiXCR on the 5' RACE reads and lists one entry per CDR3 protein. The sample shows about a million distinct CDR3 sequences, roughly 47% of them seen only once. Sequencing input: blood. The source is a woman aged 55 to 70 in good health.

This clonotype came up many times. The chain couples TRBV3-1 to TRBJ2-3; no clear D. The V end was cut by 3 bases, the J end by 3 bases, with 4 bases between. This CDR3 region has 12 residues. Germline V gives CDR1 LGHDT, CDR2 YNNKEL (reference sequence). In DNA, the CDR3 is TGTGCCAGCAGCCATGAAACAGATACGCAGTATTTT. It translates to CASSHETDTQYF.

The rearrangement joins TRBV3-1 to TRBJ2-7; TRBD2 matches 10 bases. This CDR3 has 17 residues. Germline values: CDR1 LGHDT, CDR2 YNNKEL (reference sequence). V was pared by 4 bases and J by 7 bases, with 16 bases of the junction left unmatched. The CDR3 sequence: CASSPNKGTSDYNEQYF. The DNA of the CDR3 is TGTGCCAGCAGCCCAAATAAAGGGACTAGCGACTACAATGAGCAGTACTTC.

A few counts support this clonotype. V is TRBV27 and J is TRBJ2-2, with D maybe TRBD2 (6 bases). Looked up from germline, CDR1 is MNHEY and CDR2 is SMNVEV (reference sequence). This CDR3 has 15 amino acids. V was pared by 2 bases and J by 5 bases, with 12 bases between. Here the CDR3 reads CASSLGTAGTGELFF. Here the CDR3 DNA reads TGTGCCAGCAGTTTAGGCACCGCGGGGACCGGGGAGCTGTTTTTT.

The V gene is TRBV6-1, the J gene TRBJ1-1; D may be TRBD1 (5 bases). V dropped 7 bases and J dropped 3 bases, with 12 bases sitting between them. From germline, CDR1 is MNHNS and CDR2 SASEGT. CDR3 size: 13 residues. CDR3 amino acids: CASIRGPDTEAFF. CDR3 bases: TGTGCCAGCATTAGGGGTCCTGACACTGAAGCTTTCTTT.

The V gene is TRBV29-1, the J gene TRBJ2-7, with 9 nucleotides matching TRBD1. CDR3 length: 14 amino acids. Germline CDR1 and CDR2: SQVTM and ANQGSEA. After removal of 6 bases from V and 5 bases from J, the junction contained 11 bases not matched to a gene. CDR3 nucleotide sequence: TGCAGCGTAGACGACAGGGGGAGAGGCCACGAGCAGTACTTC. Protein product: CSVDDRGRGHEQYF.

CDR3 sequence (DNA): TGCAGTGCTAGAGACGGGGCGCAAGGGGCCAACGTCCTGACTTTC. Protein sequence: CSARDGAQGANVLTF. This sequence joins TRBV20-1 and TRBJ2-6; either TRBD1 or TRBD2 may supply D (5 bases each). This CDR3 has 15 amino acids. The V end was cut by 0 bases, the J end by 4 bases, with 10 bases between. Germline V CDR1 and CDR2: DFQATT, SNEGSKA (reference sequence).

This chain connects TRBV29-1 to TRBJ2-3; weak D call: TRBD2 (5 bases). Deletions cut 4 bases from V and 4 bases from J, with 12 bases between. The CDR3 covers 13 residues. Germline-derived CDR1 and CDR2 are SQVTM and ANQGSEA. The CDR3 DNA reads TGCAGCGTTGTCCGAGGGAGTGCAGATACGCAGTATTTT. Translated: CSVVRGSADTQYF.

The rearrangement uses TRBV29-1 and TRBJ1-2; 9 positions match TRBD1. The J segment lost 2 bases and the V segment lost 3 bases, leaving 1 base of the junction unmatched. The germline CDR1 and CDR2 sequences are SQVTM and ANQGSEA. The CDR3 length is 13 residues. The CDR3 sequence: CSVDGTGNYGYTF. The CDR3 DNA sequence: TGCAGCGTTGATGGGACAGGGAACTATGGCTACACCTTC. Together with reference TRBV29-1 and TRBJ1-2, the CDR3 gives the full variable domain: SAVISQKPSRDICQRGTSLTIQCQVDSQVTMMFWYRQQPGQSLTLIATANQGSEATYESGFVIDKFPISRPNLTFSTLTVSNMSPEDSSIYLCSVDGTGNYGYTFGSGTRLTVV.

The rearrangement links TRBV21-1 to TRBJ2-7. TRBV21-1 is reported as a pseudogene. This CDR3 is built from 13 residues. DNA for the CDR3: TGTGCCAGCAGTAAGGATAATTCCTACGAGCAGTACTTC. Residues: CASSKDNSYEQYF.

The chain has TRBV27 and TRBJ2-3; 13 bases are shared with TRBD2. The CDR3 runs 17 residues. The J segment lost 2 bases and the V segment lost 2 bases, leaving 4 bases of the junction unmatched. CDR1 MNHEY and CDR2 SMNVEV come from the germline V gene (reference sequence). The CDR3: CASSLLGLAGHTDTQYF. The CDR3 nucleotides read TGTGCCAGCAGTTTACTGGGACTAGCGGGACACACAGATACGCAGTATTTT.

Only a few counts were recorded for this clonotype. The gene calls are TRBV27 and TRBJ2-1, with D perhaps given as TRBD1 or TRBD2 (6 bases each). Germline CDR1 MNHEY, CDR2 SMNVEV (reference sequence). The CDR3 is 15 residues long. Trimming removed 3 bases at V and 5 bases at J, with 14 bases between. The CDR3 loop is CASSFRRGMHNEQFF. For the CDR3, the DNA is TGTGCCAGCAGTTTTCGGAGGGGGATGCACAATGAGCAGTTCTTC.

The V and J genes are TRBV9 and TRBJ1-2; perhaps TRBD1 as D (5 bases). Trimming stripped 0 bases from V and 4 bases from J, with 19 bases between. Germline lookup yields CDR1 SGDLS and CDR2 YYNGEE. This CDR3 comprises 17 residues. CDR3 nucleotide sequence: TGTGCCAGCAGCGTAGCTACCCAACCGGGACGCGTCTATGGCTACACCTTC. Protein: CASSVATQPGRVYGYTF. Supplemented by reference TRBV9 and TRBJ1-2, the full variable domain reads DSGVTQTPKHLITATGQRVTLRCSPRSGDLSVYWYQQSLDQGLQFLIQYYNGEERAKGNILERFSAQQFPDLHSELNLSSLELGDSALYFCASSVATQPGRVYGYTFGSGTRLTVV.

This chain links TRBV12-3 or TRBV12-4 with TRBJ2-2; D not certain. Trimming shortened V by 1 base and J by 7 bases, and 10 bases separated the two germline ends. The CDR3 contains 14 residues. Written as DNA, the CDR3 is TGTGCCAGCAGTTTAGGACGTGCAGTCGGGGAGCTGTTTTTT. It encodes CASSLGRAVGELFF.

The chain recombines TRBV3-1 with TRBJ2-4; TRBD2 aligns across 7 bases. V was pared by 2 bases and J by 4 bases, with 8 bases of the junction left unmatched. The CDR3 is 16 amino acids. In germline, CDR1 is LGHDT, CDR2 YNNKEL (reference sequence). The CDR3 DNA is TGTGCCAGCAGCCAACTGTTGGAGGGACTAAAAAACATTCAGTACTTC. It specifies CASSQLLEGLKNIQYF. Combining the CDR3 with reference TRBV3-1 and TRBJ2-4 gives the whole variable domain DTAVSQTPKYLVTQMGNDKSIKCEQNLGHDTMYWYKQDSKKFLKIMFSYNNKELIINETVPNRFSPKSPDKAHLNLHINSLELGDSAVYFCASSQLLEGLKNIQYFGAGTRLSVL.

J is TRBJ1-3 and V is TRBV21-1; TRBD1, as called in the table, went unchecked against the DNA. TRBV21-1 is given as a pseudogene. The CDR3 sequence is 19 residues long. The CDR3 nucleotides are TGTGCCAGCAACAAAGAGGGGGGGGCAGCTGCCTACTCTGGAAACACCATATATTTT. It encodes CASNKEGGAAAYSGNTIYF.